The 8 T cell receptor beta chains below come from one sample, sequenced in a study of post-analysis software for immune sequencing data. Study conclusions and caveats: In patients, five TRBV segments were more frequent than in controls, with TRBV5-6, TRBV5-1 and TRBV20-1 among them.

The authors incorporated unique molecular identifiers into the TCR beta cDNA libraries. A single record per CDR3 protein comes from TCRdb applying MiXCR to the PCR reads. The top ten hold about 11% of the sample, which has approximately 660,000 distinct CDR3 sequences, about 60% seen once. The antigens of these receptors remain unknown. The sequenced sample was blood. Source of these receptors: a girl under 10 years old with multiple sclerosis.

The genes are TRBV7-6 and TRBJ2-1, with D perhaps matching TRBD2 (7 bases). The CDR3 is made up of 16 amino acids. CDR1 and CDR2 (germline): SGHVS, FNYEAQ. Trimming took 4 bases from V and 0 from J, leaving 13 bases between them. CDR3 coding DNA: TGTGCCAGCAGCTCTGTGGGGGGGGCCTCCTACAATGAGCAGTTCTTC. Translated: CASSSVGGASYNEQFF.

The chain has TRBV20-1 and TRBJ2-5; 9 nucleotides match TRBD2. The last part of the DNA fits TRBJ2-7 better; the J call may be wrong. Per the germline V gene, CDR1 is DFQATT and CDR2 is SNEGSKA (reference sequence). This CDR3 is 14 amino acids long. CDR3 nucleotides: TGCAGTGCCCCCCCGGGAGCGGGAGGCGACGAGCAGTACTTC. It encodes CSAPPGAGGDEQYF.

J is TRBJ2-7 and V is TRBV3-1; 12 bases map to TRBD2. Germline lookup yields CDR1 LGHDT and CDR2 YNNKEL (reference sequence). The V and J ends lost 2 bases and 2 bases, in that order; junction bases with no gene match: 1. The length of the CDR3 is 15 residues. CDR3 bases: TGTGCCAGCAGCCAACTAGCGGGAGGGCCCTACGAGCAGTACTTC. Translation gives CASSQLAGGPYEQYF.

The chain has TRBV5-6 and TRBJ2-3; D is uncertain. V shed 4 bases and J shed 4 bases, with 10 bases lying between them. Germline CDR1 SGHDT, CDR2 YYEEEE. The length of the CDR3 is 13 residues. CDR3 region: CASSTNPADTQYF. The CDR3, as DNA: TGTGCCAGCAGCACGAATCCCGCAGATACGCAGTATTTT.

The sample holds a few counts of this clonotype. The chain joins TRBV15 to TRBJ1-6; D may be TRBD1 (5 bases). The V end lost 4 bases, the J end lost 9 bases, and 10 bases lay between the germline ends. Germline V gives CDR1 LNHNV, CDR2 YYDKDF (reference sequence). CDR3 length: 13 residues. The CDR3 DNA reads TGTGCCACCAGCAAACCAGGGAGTTCACCCCTCCACTTT. Its protein product is CATSKPGSSPLHF. The full variable domain, in which reference TRBV15 and TRBJ1-6 provide the parts outside the CDR3, is DAMVIQNPRYQVTQFGKPVTLSCSQTLNHNVMYWYQQKSSQAPKLLFHYYDKDFNNEADTPDNFQSRRPNTSFCFLDIRSPGLGDTAMYLCATSKPGSSPLHFGNGTRLTVT.

This clonotype turned up a few times. V usage is TRBV6-6 and J usage is TRBJ2-3, with a weak D call TRBD1 (5 bases). The length of the CDR3 is 14 residues. Germline values: CDR1 MNHNY, CDR2 SVGAGI (reference sequence). The germline V and J ends were trimmed by 9 bases and 2 bases, with 15 bases remaining between them. The DNA of the CDR3 is TGTGCCAGTGGAGTTGGCAGGGACACAGATACGCAGTATTTT. As protein: CASGVGRDTDTQYF.

The V and J genes are TRBV20-1 and TRBJ2-3; D is uncertain. CDR1 DFQATT and CDR2 SNEGSKA come from the germline V gene (reference sequence). The CDR3 is 12 residues long. V was shortened by 1 base and J by 7 bases, with 9 bases between the two germline ends. The CDR3 region is CSARVGRNTQYF. The CDR3, as DNA: TGCAGTGCTAGAGTCGGACGAAATACGCAGTATTTT.

The chain has TRBV5-1 and TRBJ2-5, with 12 bases identical to TRBD1. The better agreement between TRBJ2-7 and the DNA end casts doubt on the J call. The CDR3 has 16 residues. The germline CDR1 and CDR2 sequences are SGHRS and YFSETQ. As DNA, the CDR3 is TGCGCCAGCAGTTGGGGACAGGGGGCGACGAGGAACGAGCAGTACTTC. This sequence encodes CASSWGQGATRNEQYF.